The 32 T cell receptor beta chains reported below all come from one sample, sequenced in a study of human T cells and chemical hapten exposure. TCRdb processed the RACE reads anew with MiXCR; each CDR3 protein has one entry. The profile shows about 380,000 distinct CDR3 sequences, 4.8% of them singletons. Regarding time point: patch test 1, 2 weeks after DPC sensitization. Treatment described: therapeutic diphenylcyclopropenone sensitization with weekly scalp DPC. The sample consisted of whole blood, taken in connection with sensitization to the hapten diphenylcyclopropenone (DPC). The receptors shown here come from a woman between 45 and 65 years old with alopecia areata. Some clones in this sample may be carry-over from other donors' samples.

This clonotype showed up many times. The chain has TRBV11-2 and TRBJ2-1, with unresolved D. Per germline, CDR1 SGHAT and CDR2 FQNNGV. The CDR3 has 14 amino acids. Trimming stripped 1 base from V and 7 bases from J, with 11 bases between. This chain's CDR3 is CASSLVSGSNEQFF. Here the CDR3 DNA reads TGTGCCAGCAGCTTAGTGAGTGGCAGTAATGAGCAGTTCTTC.

This clonotype was seen many times. V gene TRBV5-4 combines with J gene TRBJ1-2; no definite D call. This CDR3 has 15 residues. Per germline, CDR1 SGHNT and CDR2 YYREEE (reference sequence). The V end was cut by 4 bases, the J end by 6 bases, with 19 bases between. CDR3 sequence reads: CASSPVPHGDDGYTF. CDR3 DNA sequence: TGTGCCAGCAGCCCTGTCCCCCACGGGGATGATGGCTACACCTTC.

This clonotype was recorded at least ten times. The chain has TRBV12-3 or TRBV12-4 and TRBJ1-3; D gene ambiguous. This CDR3 has 13 residues. V lost 4 bases and J lost 2, with 6 bases in between. The CDR3 DNA follows: TGTGCCAGCAGTTCTGTGGCTGGAAACACCATATATTTT. Translation: CASSSVAGNTIYF.

This clonotype was detected many times. V usage is TRBV6-6 and J usage is TRBJ1-5; D gene unclear. Trimming removed 1 base from V and 0 bases from J, with 10 bases in between. The CDR3 has 16 amino acids. Germline CDR1 MNHNY, CDR2 SVGAGI (reference sequence). The CDR3 spells CASSYFPSSSNQPQHF. For the CDR3, the DNA is TGTGCCAGCAGTTACTTTCCCTCTTCTAGCAATCAGCCCCAGCATTTT.

This chain joins TRBV6-1 and TRBJ2-2, with 7 bases fitting TRBD1. The junction had 7 bases not matched to a gene; V was cut back by 1 base and J by 5 bases. The CDR3 is 16 residues long. CDR1 and CDR2 (germline): MNHNS, SASEGT. The CDR3 DNA reads as TGTGCCAGCAGTGAAGAAGGGGGCGGGTTAACCGGGGAGCTGTTTTTT. Translated, it gives CASSEEGGGLTGELFF.

This clonotype was recorded many times. The genes are TRBV28 and TRBJ2-7; TRBD1 might be the D (6 bases). The V gene's germline CDR1 is MDHEN and CDR2 SYDVKM. This CDR3 has 14 residues. V was shortened by 2 bases and J by 2 bases, with 10 bases between the two germline ends. The DNA of the CDR3 is TGTGCCAGCAGTTTAGGGGGCCCAACCTACGAGCAGTACTTC. Amino acid sequence: CASSLGGPTYEQYF.

The chain uses TRBV4-3 and TRBJ2-3; TRBD2 aligns across 10 bases. This CDR3 has 18 residues. V shed 1 base, J shed 3 bases, and the junction held 10 bases outside the gene matches. Germline CDR1 is LGHNA and CDR2 is YSLEER. The CDR3 is CASSQGTSGSASTDTQYF. The CDR3 DNA follows: TGCGCCAGCAGCCAAGGGACTAGCGGTTCTGCGAGTACAGATACGCAGTATTTT.

This clonotype was counted ten times or more. The chain combines TRBV24-1 with TRBJ2-7; 8 bases align to TRBD1. V shed 7 bases, J shed 6 bases, and the junction held 7 bases outside the gene matches. There are 13 residues in the CDR3. Looked up from germline, CDR1 is KGHDR and CDR2 is SFDVKD. The CDR3 sequence is CATSTGGFAEQYF. For the CDR3, the DNA is TGTGCCACCAGCACAGGGGGGTTTGCCGAGCAGTACTTC.

The chain uses TRBV28 and TRBJ1-1, with unresolved D. V lost 4 bases and J lost 3, with 12 bases in between. The CDR3 extends over 14 amino acids. The V gene's germline CDR1 is MDHEN and CDR2 SYDVKM. The CDR3 DNA reads as TGTGCCAGCAGTTCCGCCGGACCAGACACTGAAGCTTTCTTT. Its protein product is CASSSAGPDTEAFF.

In its sample, this clonotype was seen many times. The J gene is TRBJ1-2, the V gene TRBV6-1; 7 bases are a match to TRBD1. V lost 8 bases to trimming and J lost 4 bases; unmatched junction nucleotides: 7. The CDR3 sequence is 13 residues long. CDR1 and CDR2 (germline): MNHNS, SASEGT. The CDR3 loop is CASGRTGGYGYTF. The CDR3 region has the DNA TGTGCCAGCGGTAGGACAGGTGGCTATGGCTACACCTTC.

This rearrangement joins TRBV12-3 or TRBV12-4 to TRBJ2-1; the match to TRBD2 covers 7 bases. The length of the CDR3 is 15 residues. The trim removed 7 bases at V and 1 base at J, leaving 7 bases unmatched. CDR3 loop: CASTTGGGSYNEQFF. DNA for the CDR3: TGTGCCAGCACCACTGGCGGGGGATCCTACAATGAGCAGTTCTTC.

This clonotype was seen a few times. This chain connects TRBV29-1 to TRBJ2-7; D may correspond to TRBD1 or TRBD2 (5 bases each). CDR3 length: 15 amino acids. Germline V gene sequence: CDR1 SQVTM, CDR2 ANQGSEA. Trimming removed 4 bases at V and 3 bases at J, with 19 bases between. CDR3 nucleotide sequence: TGCAGCGTTGCGGGTATTGGGGACGATCTCTACGAGCAGTACTTC. Protein product: CSVAGIGDDLYEQYF.

V and J are TRBV6-6 and TRBJ1-6; tentative D call: TRBD1 (6 bases). V was trimmed by 0 bases and J by 7 bases, leaving 16 bases between them. Germline CDR1 is MNHNY and CDR2 is SVGAGI (reference sequence). The CDR3 has 17 residues. CDR3 sequence (DNA): TGTGCCAGCAGTTACTCGGGCTTACAGGGTTTGAATTCACCCCTCCACTTT. Protein: CASSYSGLQGLNSPLHF.

V is TRBV9 and J is TRBJ1-2, with 7 bases fitting TRBD1. The CDR3 is 15 amino acids. The V and J ends lost 3 bases and 4 bases, in that order; junction bases with no gene match: 9. From germline, CDR1 is SGDLS and CDR2 YYNGEE. The CDR3 DNA sequence: TGTGCCAGCAGCGCCGGACAGGAGATACCCTATGGCTACACCTTC. This sequence encodes CASSAGQEIPYGYTF.

This clonotype showed up just a few times. The chain couples TRBV6-1 to TRBJ2-7; 9 nucleotides align to TRBD1. Germline CDR1 is MNHNS and CDR2 is SASEGT. The length of the CDR3 is 15 residues. V trimming: 5 bases; J trimming: 4 bases; junction bases outside the gene matches: 9. The CDR3 is CASSSTGGGLYEQYF. For the CDR3, the DNA is TGTGCCAGCAGTTCCACAGGGGGCGGTCTGTACGAGCAGTACTTC.

In nucleotides, the CDR3 is TGTGCCTGGAGGGATAAACTAGCGGGGCAAGAGACCCAGTACTTC. It encodes CAWRDKLAGQETQYF. The chain is built from TRBV30 and TRBJ2-5, with TRBD2 identical over 10 bases. The V gene end was trimmed by 3 bases and the J gene end by 2 bases; junction bases not matched to a gene: 6. CDR1 and CDR2 from the germline V gene are GTSNPN and SVGIG (reference sequence). The CDR3 is made up of 15 amino acids.

Ten or more counts support this clonotype. This sequence joins TRBV10-2 and TRBJ2-3; D unresolved. Trimming removed 4 bases at V and 2 bases at J, with 10 bases between. Germline V lookup: CDR1 WSHSY, CDR2 SAAADI. The CDR3 spans 14 residues. CDR3 amino acids: CASSALDVTDTQYF. CDR3 nucleotide sequence: TGCGCCAGCAGTGCCCTGGACGTCACAGATACGCAGTATTTT.

The table lists this clonotype with many counts. The chain uses TRBV9 and TRBJ2-3; TRBD2 matches 11 bases. Germline CDR1 and CDR2: SGDLS and YYNGEE. The CDR3 spans 19 residues. Germline trimming cut 4 bases from V and 0 bases from J; bases unmatched to any gene: 13. CDR3 sequence reads: CASSSTLGLAGGSTDTQYF. Here the CDR3 DNA reads TGTGCCAGCAGCTCCACCTTAGGGCTAGCGGGGGGCAGCACAGATACGCAGTATTTT.

The table lists this clonotype with many counts. The V call is TRBV3-1, the J call TRBJ1-6; no firm D call. Trimming cost V 3 bases and J 6 bases, with 12 bases left between them. Germline V gives CDR1 LGHDT, CDR2 YNNKEL (reference sequence). The CDR3 is 15 residues long. The CDR3 nucleotides read TGTGCCAGCAGCCAGGAAGGACTGATTAATTCACCCCTCCACTTT. Protein: CASSQEGLINSPLHF.

The CDR3 sequence: CASSTTTGQPSEQYF. In DNA form, the CDR3 reads TGTGCCAGCAGCACGACGACAGGGCAGCCTTCCGAGCAGTACTTC. The V and J genes are TRBV7-8 and TRBJ2-7, with 7 bases lining up with TRBD1. Germline CDR1 SGHVS, CDR2 FQNEAQ. Trimming took 5 bases from V and 6 from J; bases not matched to a gene: 13. CDR3 length: 15 residues.

This clonotype was detected only a few times. The V and J genes are TRBV12-3 or TRBV12-4 and TRBJ1-1, with 7 positions matching TRBD1. This CDR3 spans 15 amino acids. Trimming at V came to 3 bases and at J to 6 bases, leaving 10 bases not matched to a gene. The CDR3 coding sequence is TGTGCCAGCAGTTTTTTCTCGGGCAGGGGGGCTGAAGCTTTCTTT. Protein sequence: CASSFFSGRGAEAFF.

The table lists this clonotype with many counts. V gene TRBV10-3 combines with J gene TRBJ2-3, with TRBD2 as a possible D gene (6 bases). Trimming took off 0 bases at V and 4 bases at J, with 8 bases between the two ends. The CDR3 totals 14 residues. Germline V lookup: CDR1 ENHRY, CDR2 SYGVKD. The CDR3: CAISESAGSDTQYF. CDR3 coding DNA: TGTGCCATCAGTGAGTCAGCGGGCTCAGATACGCAGTATTTT.

This chain uses TRBV9 with TRBJ1-1; 9 bases are a match to TRBD1. Germline V CDR1 and CDR2: SGDLS, YYNGEE. The J segment lost 5 bases and the V segment lost 6 bases, leaving 11 bases of the junction unmatched. The CDR3 is 15 amino acids. The CDR3 nucleotides are TGTGCCAGCACCCTAACGGACAGGGGTTGGACTGAAGCTTTCTTT. It codes for CASTLTDRGWTEAFF.

The V gene is TRBV6-2 or TRBV6-3, the J gene TRBJ2-3; a possible D gene is TRBD2 (5 bases). CDR1 is MNHEY and CDR2 is SVGEGT in the germline V gene. Trimming cost V 8 bases and J 0 bases, with 18 bases left between them. This CDR3 has 16 amino acids. CDR3: CASFRSGFSSTDTQYF. For the CDR3, the DNA is TGTGCCAGCTTTAGGAGCGGATTTTCTAGCACAGATACGCAGTATTTT.

This clonotype was found many times. The J gene is TRBJ2-3, the V gene TRBV5-1; 7 nucleotides line up with TRBD1. This CDR3 is built from 18 residues. CDR1 is SGHRS, CDR2 YFSETQ, per germline. The junction had 21 bases not matched to a gene; V was cut back by 6 bases and J by 5 bases. DNA of the CDR3: TGCGCCAGCACCCGGAGTTACTGGGACAGCCAGGGGGTAGATACGCAGTATTTT. This codes for CASTRSYWDSQGVDTQYF.

This clonotype was picked up many times. The rearrangement links TRBV5-1 to TRBJ1-6, with 8 bases that match TRBD1. There are 16 residues in the CDR3. With V trimmed by 2 bases and J by 7 bases, 8 bases remained unmatched. The germline V gene encodes CDR1 SGHRS and CDR2 YFSETQ. The CDR3 sequence is CASSFWPGQENSPLHF. For the CDR3, the DNA is TGCGCCAGCAGCTTTTGGCCGGGACAGGAGAATTCACCCCTCCACTTT.

This clonotype was recorded many times. J is TRBJ2-3 and V is TRBV18; TRBD2 is a possible D gene (6 bases). The CDR3 length is 15 residues. The V gene's germline CDR1 is KGHSH and CDR2 LQKENI. The V end lost 1 base, the J end lost 4 bases, and 12 bases lay between the germline ends. The CDR3: CASSPLAANPDTQYF. CDR3 in DNA: TGTGCCAGCTCACCACTAGCGGCGAACCCAGATACGCAGTATTTT.

A few counts support this clonotype. The rearrangement links TRBV6-1 to TRBJ1-5; the D is unclear. This CDR3 spans 15 amino acids. The V and J ends lost 0 bases and 7 bases respectively, with 13 bases between them. The germline CDR1 and CDR2 sequences are MNHNS and SASEGT. DNA for the CDR3: TGTGCCAGCAGTGAAGCGAGACGGAGCACCCAGCCCCAGCATTTT. Translated, it gives CASSEARRSTQPQHF.

This clonotype was picked up a small number of times. J is TRBJ2-7 and V is TRBV4-3; 10 nucleotides line up with TRBD1. Per the germline V gene, CDR1 is LGHNA and CDR2 is YSLEER. The junction had 5 bases not matched to a gene; V was cut back by 0 bases and J by 3 bases. The CDR3 spans 16 residues. The CDR3 bases are TGCGCCAGCAGCCAAGATCGGGACAGGGGACTCTACGAGCAGTACTTC. It encodes CASSQDRDRGLYEQYF.

This clonotype has just a few counts. J is TRBJ2-3 and V is TRBV7-8, with 7 bases matching TRBD2. V dropped 4 bases and J dropped 2; count of bases not matched to a gene: 9. The CDR3 runs 16 residues. Germline V CDR1 and CDR2: SGHVS, FQNEAQ. Here the CDR3 DNA reads TGTGCCAGCAGCTATTCTCTAGCGGACTTCACAGATACGCAGTATTTT. Protein sequence: CASSYSLADFTDTQYF.

In this sample, this clonotype turned up many times. The V call is TRBV20-1, the J call TRBJ2-3; 9 nucleotides align to TRBD1. V dropped 3 bases and J dropped 2; count of bases not matched to a gene: 6. The CDR3 runs to 15 residues. CDR1 and CDR2 from the germline V gene are DFQATT and SNEGSKA (reference sequence). This chain's CDR3 is CSAREGQGFTDTQYF. The CDR3 nucleotides are TGCAGTGCTAGGGAGGGACAGGGCTTCACAGATACGCAGTATTTT.

The chain joins TRBV4-3 to TRBJ1-2; 8 nucleotides line up with TRBD1. Germline values: CDR1 LGHNA, CDR2 YSLEER. V lost 2 bases, J lost 5 bases, and 7 bases stayed unmatched. The CDR3 runs 15 residues. The chain's CDR3 is CASSQLTGVGYGYTF. In DNA, the CDR3 is TGCGCCAGCAGCCAATTGACAGGGGTTGGGTATGGCTACACCTTC.